Here is one T cell receptor (beta chain) with its context. Its antigen is currently unknown. Since all of the isolated RNA was reverse transcribed, expressed TCRB transcripts were what got sequenced. Sequencing was performed with immunoSEQ multiplex PCR; in TCRdb, only in-frame clones are kept and a portion is missing. The top ten clones hold 0.044% of a sample with about 350,000 clones, around a fifth of them seen once. CDR3 length: 15 residues. The germline CDR1 and CDR2 sequences are SGHNT and YYREEE (reference sequence). The trim removed 3 bases at V and 5 bases at J, leaving 7 bases unmatched. This specimen belongs to a study of beta chain features in type 1 diabetes. The study, taken as a whole, reports: Overrepresentation of cells with high TCR expression could result from cDNA sequencing.

The TCR sequence derives from a woman aged 18-29 years in good health. This rearrangement joins TRBV5-4 to TRBJ2-5; 10 bases fit TRBD2. Sequencing used naive CD4+ T cells from blood. The DNA of the CDR3 is TGTGCCAGCAGCTCACTAGCGGGATCTTACGAGACCCAGTACTTC. Amino acids: CASSSLAGSYETQYF.